This TCR beta chain was retrieved from a study of blood T cells in healthy people across ages. Study results and caveats: What prevented conclusive comparison of naive and antigen-experienced cells was that PBMCs were unsorted.

This clonotype was detected only a few times. No antigen is known for it. A second PCR of 7 to 11 cycles used a sample-barcoded 5' primer and a J-beta primer mix. MiXCR, run by TCRdb on the 5' RACE reads, gives a single entry per CDR3 protein. The table includes around 1,600,000 distinct CDR3 sequences, roughly 43% detected once. Germline V gene data show CDR1 as MDHEN and CDR2 as SYDVKM. The CDR3 spans 16 residues. Deletions cut 6 bases from V and 0 bases from J, with 16 bases between. This TCR was recovered from a woman between 18 and 29 years old in good health. The V gene is TRBV28, the J gene TRBJ2-3; TRBD1 might be the D (5 bases). Sequencing was performed on blood. CDR3 amino acids: CASRLPTDPSTDTQYF. CDR3 nucleotides: TGTGCCAGCAGACTCCCGACAGACCCTAGCACAGATACGCAGTATTTT.